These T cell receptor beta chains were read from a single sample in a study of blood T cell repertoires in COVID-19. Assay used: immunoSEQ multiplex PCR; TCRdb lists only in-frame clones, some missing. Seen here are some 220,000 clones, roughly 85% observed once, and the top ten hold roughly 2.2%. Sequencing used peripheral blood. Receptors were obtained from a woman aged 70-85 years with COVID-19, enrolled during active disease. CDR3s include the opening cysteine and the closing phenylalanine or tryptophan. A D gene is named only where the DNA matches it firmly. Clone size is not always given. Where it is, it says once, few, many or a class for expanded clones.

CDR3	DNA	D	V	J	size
CAISEGQGAQSYEQYF	TGTGCCATCAGTGAGGGACAGGGGGCCCAGAGCTACGAGCAGTACTTC	TRBD1	TRBV10-3	TRBJ2-7	.
CSASIPGGTEAFF	TGCAGTGCTAGTATCCCCGGAGGGACTGAAGCTTTCTTT	.	TRBV20-1	TRBJ1-1	.
CASSQDHGEASYGYTF	TGCGCCAGCAGCCAAGATCACGGGGAAGCTTCCTATGGCTACACCTTC	.	TRBV4-3	TRBJ1-2	.
CASSTSREPGNTIYF	TGTGCCAGTAGTACGTCCAGGGAACCTGGAAACACCATATATTTT	.	TRBV19	TRBJ1-3	.
CASSQGPGTGGGWF	TGTGCCAGCAGCCAAGGTCCCGGGACAGGGGGCGGGTGGTTC	TRBD1	TRBV3-1/TRBV3-2	TRBJ2-7	.
CARSLGEGPGLHF	TGTGCCAGAAGCTTGGGAGAGGGTCCCGGGCTGCATTTT	.	TRBV5-3	TRBJ1-5	.
CASSVYEGQNTEAFF	TGTGCCAGCAGCGTATACGAGGGACAGAACACTGAAGCTTTCTTT	.	TRBV9	TRBJ1-1	many
CASSLPGRAGGIYEQYF	TGTGCCAGCAGTCTCCCCGGGAGAGCGGGGGGGATCTACGAGCAGTACTTC	TRBD2	TRBV28	TRBJ2-7	.
CASSLYGVGNEQFF	TGTGCCAGCAGCTTGTACGGAGTTGGCAATGAGCAGTTCTTC	.	TRBV5-6	TRBJ2-1	.
CASRQGRGQPQHF	TGTGCCAGCAGACAGGGTAGAGGGCAGCCCCAGCATTTT	.	TRBV6-5	TRBJ1-5	.
CASSDDRNTEAFF	TGTGCCAGCAGCGACGACAGGAACACTGAAGCTTTCTTT	.	TRBV2	TRBJ1-1	.
CASSLYWLMGQGASGYTF	TGTGCCAGCAGCTTATACTGGCTCATGGGACAGGGGGCGAGTGGCTACACCTTC	TRBD1	TRBV7-8	TRBJ1-2	.
CASSSLSYEQYF	TGTGCCAGCAGTTCCTTATCCTACGAGCAGTACTTC	.	TRBV25-1	TRBJ2-7	few
CASSSRDRDYGYTF	TGTGCCAGCAGTTCCCGGGACAGGGACTATGGCTACACCTTC	TRBD1	TRBV6-5	TRBJ1-2	.
CASTTQTEGGEAFF	TGTGCCAGCACCACACAGACGGAGGGAGGAGAAGCTTTCTTT	.	TRBV7-9	TRBJ1-1	.
CASSLDNPYEQYF	TGTGCCAGCAGCTTGGACAACCCCTACGAGCAGTACTTC	.	TRBV5-5	TRBJ2-7	.
CASIVRLTGLGTDTQYF	TGTGCCAGCATAGTTCGGCTCACCGGACTAGGGACAGATACGCAGTATTTT	TRBD2	TRBV27	TRBJ2-3	.
CASSFLQETQYF	TGTGCCAGCAGCTTCCTCCAAGAGACCCAGTACTTC	.	TRBV5-4	TRBJ2-5	.
CASSYLGEGQPQHF	TGTGCCAGCAGTTACTTGGGGGAGGGCCAGCCCCAGCATTTT	.	TRBV6-2/TRBV6-3	TRBJ1-5	once
CASSVDPVQGYGYTF	TGTGCCAGCAGCGTAGACCCCGTACAGGGTTATGGCTACACCTTC	.	TRBV9	TRBJ1-2	.
CASSSGGTGRNTEAFF	TGTGCCAGCAGCTCAGGGGGGACAGGGAGGAACACTGAAGCTTTCTTT	TRBD1	TRBV7-2	TRBJ1-1	.
CAISEFSGLAAAGEQFF	TGTGCCATCAGTGAGTTCTCAGGACTAGCGGCCGCTGGGGAGCAGTTCTTC	TRBD2	TRBV10-3	TRBJ2-1	.
CASKGTPNYGYTF	TGTGCCAGTAAAGGGACACCTAACTATGGCTACACCTTC	.	TRBV19	TRBJ1-2	once
CASTPGWAVSNQPQHF	TGTGCCAGCACTCCAGGGTGGGCAGTTAGCAATCAGCCCCAGCATTTT	.	TRBV27	TRBJ1-5	few
CASSPGSGTDTQYF	TGCGCCAGCAGCCCGGGGTCCGGCACAGATACGCAGTATTTT	.	TRBV5-1	TRBJ2-3	.
CASSQDLVTGIQPQHF	TGTGCCAGCAGCCAAGATCTTGTTACGGGGATTCAGCCCCAGCATTTT	.	TRBV4-2	TRBJ1-5	.
CASRRLAGGHEQFF	TGTGCCAGCAGAAGACTAGCGGGAGGCCATGAGCAGTTCTTC	TRBD2	TRBV25-1	TRBJ2-1	.
CASSLRTELFSNQPQHF	TGTGCCAGTAGTCTTCGGACAGAACTTTTTAGCAATCAGCCCCAGCATTTT	.	TRBV19	TRBJ1-5	.
CASSLGRGERTEAFF	TGCGCCAGCAGCCTGGGTAGGGGTGAACGGACTGAAGCTTTCTTT	.	TRBV4-3	TRBJ1-1	.
CASSRTGGENEQYF	TGTGCCAGCAGCCGGACAGGGGGCGAGAACGAGCAGTACTTC	TRBD1	TRBV7-3	TRBJ2-7	.
CASSTLVAGSNQPQHF	TGTGCCAGTAGTACCCTAGTGGCCGGGAGCAATCAGCCCCAGCATTTT	.	TRBV19	TRBJ1-5	.
CASSARSGTSGVLGNEQFF	TGTGCCAGCAGCGCCCGATCCGGGACTAGCGGGGTTCTAGGCAATGAGCAGTTCTTC	TRBD2	TRBV3-1/TRBV3-2	TRBJ2-1	.
CASSLRGLAGDTQYF	TGTGCCAGCAGCTTAAGGGGACTAGCCGGAGATACGCAGTATTTT	TRBD2	TRBV5-8	TRBJ2-3	.
CASTVGGALAISGGARETQYF	TGCGCCAGCACGGTCGGTGGGGCGCTTGCCATTAGCGGGGGAGCCAGGGAGACCCAGTACTTC	TRBD2	TRBV23-1	TRBJ2-5	once
CASSIVQRGGYNEQFF	TGTGCCAGTAGTATAGTCCAGCGGGGGGGGTACAATGAGCAGTTCTTC	TRBD2	TRBV19	TRBJ2-1	.
CASSFGRGNEQYF	TGTGCCAGCAGCTTCGGGAGGGGTAACGAGCAGTACTTC	TRBD2	TRBV7-2	TRBJ2-7	.
CASSTGLAENTGELFF	TGTGCCAGCAGTACGGGACTAGCAGAAAACACCGGGGAGCTGTTTTTT	TRBD2	TRBV6-2/TRBV6-3	TRBJ2-2	.